This T cell receptor beta chain was identified in a study of chemoradiotherapy in HPV16-positive cancers. Study context: Functional T-cell assays on a couple of HPV16-positive patients' cells defined candidate HPV-specific clones and common TCR motifs.

To note about this clone: The antigen is not known.

Germline CDR1 is GTSNPN and CDR2 is SVGIG (reference sequence). Between the trimmed V and J ends, which lost 0 bases and 2 bases, there was a span of 2 bases. CDR3 length: 13 amino acids. The repertoire was sequenced with immunoSEQ multiplex PCR; TCRdb's copy has only in-frame clones and lacks some. The sample records fewer than 70,000 clones, roughly nine tenths being singletons. Repertoires were sampled repeatedly during chemoradiotherapy. Study results and limitations: For HPV16-positive patients, expanding HPV-responsive T cells associated with longer recurrence-free survival.

The input for sequencing was blood, taken from a patient who underwent chemoradiotherapy. This receptor was identified in a human donor with HPV-associated anogenital cancer. V is TRBV30 and J is TRBJ2-6, with D hard to call. The CDR3 nucleotides read TGTGCCTGGAGTGTAACTGGGGCCAACGTCCTGACTTTC. Protein: CAWSVTGANVLTF.